These 20 T cell receptor beta chains originate from one sample sequenced in a study of shared T cell receptors in the human thymus. TCRdb's copy holds only in-frame clones and misses some; the assay was immunoSEQ multiplex PCR. This table has roughly 560,000 clones, approximately 80% appearing once. These data also formed part of another study, on human thymus T cells.

The sequencing sample was made of thymocytes. The receptors come from a boy under two years old with a congenital heart defect.

This rearrangement joins TRBV4-2 to TRBJ2-2; a weak D match, TRBD2 (7 bases). This CDR3 spans 17 amino acids. Germline-derived CDR1 and CDR2 are LGHNA and YNFKEQ. Trimming left V 4 bases short and J 4 bases short, with 19 bases between. This CDR3 is CASSLRVGGRVTGELFF. The CDR3 nucleotides read TGTGCCAGCAGCCTTAGGGTCGGGGGGCGGGTCACCGGGGAGCTGTTTTTT.

The chain links TRBV6-5 to TRBJ2-1, with TRBD2 matching 10 bases. Losses at the gene ends were 6 bases for V and 4 bases for J; bases not matched to a gene: 6. CDR1 MNHEY and CDR2 SVGAGI come from the germline V gene. The length of the CDR3 is 15 residues. CDR3 loop: CASRLGLAAYNEQFF. The CDR3 DNA reads TGTGCCAGCAGGCTAGGACTAGCGGCATACAATGAGCAGTTCTTC.

Only a few counts were recorded for this clone. CDR3: CASNKAGDEYEQYF. CDR3 DNA: TGTGCCAGCAATAAAGCGGGAGATGAGTACGAGCAGTACTTC. This rearrangement joins TRBV6-6 to TRBJ2-7; 8 positions agree with TRBD2. This CDR3 contains 14 residues. Trimming at V came to 7 bases and at J to 4 bases, leaving 9 bases not matched to a gene. Germline V gene sequence: CDR1 MNHNY, CDR2 SVGAGI (reference sequence).

The chain couples TRBV7-2 to TRBJ2-7; weak D call: TRBD2 (5 bases). This CDR3 has 12 amino acids. Looked up from germline, CDR1 is SGHTA and CDR2 is FQGNSA. Trimming stripped 1 base from V and 6 bases from J, with 7 bases between. The CDR3 sequence: CASSLGRREQYF. The CDR3 bases are TGTGCCAGCAGCTTAGGGAGGCGCGAGCAGTACTTC.

CDR3 sequence: CASSPLGGSPYEQYF. The CDR3 nucleotides are TGTGCCAGCAGTCCGTTAGGGGGCTCACCCTACGAGCAGTACTTC. The rearrangement uses TRBV28 and TRBJ2-7, with 7 nucleotides matching TRBD1. The CDR3 is 15 residues long. Germline CDR1 and CDR2: MDHEN and SYDVKM. V was clipped by 5 bases and J by 2 bases; unmatched bases: 9.

This chain joins TRBV6-4 and TRBJ2-7, with 9 nucleotides matching TRBD2. Germline lookup yields CDR1 MRHNA and CDR2 SNTAGT. This CDR3 spans 13 amino acids. The V segment lost 3 bases and the J segment 5 bases; nucleotides outside the gene matches: 2. CDR3 nucleotides: TGTGCCAGCAGTGAGCGGGAGGGCCACGAGCAGTACTTC. Its translation is CASSEREGHEQYF.

The gene calls are TRBV11-2 and TRBJ2-3, with a tentative D call TRBD2 (6 bases). The CDR3 sequence is 18 residues long. The germline V and J ends were trimmed by 2 bases and 1 base, with 19 bases remaining between them. Germline V lookup: CDR1 SGHAT, CDR2 FQNNGV. CDR3 DNA sequence: TGTGCCAGCAGCTTAAACGGATCCGGGCGGGACGGCACAGATACGCAGTATTTT. This gives the protein CASSLNGSGRDGTDTQYF. Full variable domain (missing parts from reference TRBV11-2 and TRBJ2-3): EAGVAQSPRYKIIEKRQSVAFWCNPISGHATLYWYQQILGQGPKLLIQFQNNGVVDDSQLPKDRFSAERLKGVDSTLKIQPAKLEDSAVYLCASSLNGSGRDGTDTQYFGPGTRLTVL.

The chain joins TRBV29-1 to TRBJ1-1; 9 bases fit TRBD1. V shed 3 bases, J shed 7 bases, and the junction held 9 bases outside the gene matches. Germline CDR1 SQVTM, CDR2 ANQGSEA. CDR3 length: 14 residues. The CDR3 DNA is TGCAGCGTTGATTGCCCTCCGGGACAGGGTGAAGCTTTCTTT. As protein: CSVDCPPGQGEAFF.

The chain joins TRBV19 to TRBJ1-2, with TRBD1 matching 7 bases. Losses at the gene ends were 9 bases for V and 2 bases for J; bases not matched to a gene: 6. Germline lookup yields CDR1 LNHDA and CDR2 SQIVND (reference sequence). The CDR3 consists of 13 residues. In DNA, the CDR3 is TGTGCCAGCCCAGGGACAGCCAACTATGGCTACACCTTC. This encodes CASPGTANYGYTF.

This sequence joins TRBV28 and TRBJ2-1, with D possibly TRBD2 on 5 matching bases. Trimming removed 6 bases from V and 0 bases from J, with 18 bases in between. This CDR3 region has 17 residues. Germline loops: CDR1 MDHEN, CDR2 SYDVKM. In nucleotides, the CDR3 is TGTGCCAGCAGCGGCCCGGGCCAAGAGGGCTCCTACAATGAGCAGTTCTTC. Residues: CASSGPGQEGSYNEQFF.

The chain recombines TRBV19 with TRBJ1-5, with TRBD1 as a possible D gene (5 bases). CDR1 is LNHDA and CDR2 is SQIVND in the germline V gene (reference sequence). The length of the CDR3 is 16 residues. Trimming shortened V by 6 bases and J by 5 bases, and 20 bases separated the two germline ends. The CDR3 sequence is CASSPPGTLAHQPQHF. The CDR3 DNA reads TGTGCCAGTAGCCCACCCGGGACTCTAGCCCATCAGCCCCAGCATTTT.

This clone occurred a few times. The chain employs TRBV4-3 and TRBJ2-1, with D hard to call. Per germline, CDR1 LGHNA and CDR2 YSLEER. Trimming shortened V by 1 base and J by 5 bases, and 15 bases separated the two germline ends. CDR3 size: 16 residues. CDR3 nucleotides: TGCGCCAGCAGCCAAGGGGTTGGCGGAGTCGACAATGAGCAGTTCTTC. This codes for CASSQGVGGVDNEQFF.

The V call is TRBV29-1, the J call TRBJ2-7; possible D gene TRBD2, 6 bases. CDR3 length equals 13 residues. Germline lookup yields CDR1 SQVTM and CDR2 ANQGSEA. The ends were cut back, 4 bases at V and 3 bases at J, with 13 bases in the middle. For the CDR3, the DNA is TGCAGCGTTGGAACGGGAGATCGCTACGAGCAGTACTTC. Translation gives CSVGTGDRYEQYF.

The chain combines TRBV28 with TRBJ2-3, with TRBD2 matching over 10 bases. This CDR3 is 17 amino acids long. Germline trimming cut 8 bases from V and 0 bases from J; bases unmatched to any gene: 11. Per the germline V gene, CDR1 is MDHEN and CDR2 is SYDVKM. CDR3 loop: CASAIAGGPLSTDTQYF. CDR3 bases: TGTGCCAGCGCTATAGCGGGAGGACCCCTTAGCACAGATACGCAGTATTTT. The full variable domain, its missing parts supplied by reference TRBV28 and TRBJ2-3, is DVKVTQSSRYLVKRTGEKVFLECVQDMDHENMFWYRQDPGLGLRLIYFSYDVKMKEKGDIPEGYSVSREKKERFSLILESASTNQTSMYLCASAIAGGPLSTDTQYFGPGTRLTVL.

The genes are TRBV4-3 and TRBJ2-3; D is unclear. With 0 bases removed from V and 2 bases from J, the gap between germline ends came to 15 bases. The germline V gene has CDR1 LGHNA and CDR2 YSLEER. CDR3 length equals 17 residues. CDR3 amino acids: CASSQDGSGSDTDTQYF. DNA of the CDR3: TGCGCCAGCAGCCAAGATGGATCCGGGTCAGACACAGATACGCAGTATTTT.

This clone turned up a few times. The V gene is TRBV20-1, the J gene TRBJ2-7, with 8 bases matching TRBD2. Trimming took 6 bases from V and 9 from J; bases not matched to a gene: 7. This CDR3 contains 11 residues. Germline assignment: CDR1 DFQATT and CDR2 SNEGSKA (reference sequence). This CDR3 is CSAFGTRGQYF. The CDR3 bases are TGCAGTGCCTTCGGGACTAGAGGGCAGTACTTC.

V is TRBV14 and J is TRBJ2-5, with a possible D match to TRBD1 (6 bases). The CDR3 has 17 residues. Trimming took off 4 bases at V and 2 bases at J, with 20 bases between the two ends. In germline, CDR1 is SGHDN, CDR2 FVKESK. CDR3 bases: TGTGCCAGCAGCCCCCTGAATGAGGACGGGACACAAGAGACCCAGTACTTC. Encoded protein: CASSPLNEDGTQETQYF.

The gene calls are TRBV5-3 and TRBJ2-7, with 7 bases lining up with TRBD2. TRBV5-3 is an open reading frame, and its role is uncertain. The ends lost 5 bases at V and 0 bases at J; junction bases unmatched: 11. The CDR3 has 16 residues. The CDR3 loop is CARRRRSGVVSYEQYF. The CDR3 DNA sequence: TGTGCCAGAAGACGTCGAAGCGGGGTGGTCTCCTACGAGCAGTACTTC.

The rearrangement links TRBV27 to TRBJ1-5; possibly TRBD1 for D (5 bases). The germline CDR1 and CDR2 sequences are MNHEY and SMNVEV (reference sequence). The CDR3 spans 12 residues. V was pared by 8 bases and J by 6 bases, with 11 bases between. The chain's CDR3 is CASPARGQPQHF. The CDR3 DNA reads TGTGCCAGCCCCGCTAGGGGTCAGCCCCAGCATTTT.

The rearrangement joins TRBV6-1 to TRBJ1-1; possibly TRBD1 for D (6 bases). This CDR3 is built from 12 residues. Trimming pared 4 bases from V and 4 bases from J, leaving 7 bases between. Germline CDR1 reads MNHNS; CDR2 reads SASEGT. The CDR3: CASSAGATEAFF. CDR3 nucleotides: TGTGCCAGCAGTGCAGGGGCCACTGAAGCTTTCTTT.